One and the same sample provided the 30 T cell receptor beta chains below, sequenced in a study of beta chain features in type 1 diabetes. The authors reverse transcribed all of the isolated RNA, so sequencing captured expressed TCRB transcripts. TCRdb's copy holds only in-frame clones and misses some; the assay was immunoSEQ multiplex PCR. The sample records hundreds of thousands of clones, over 10% being singletons. What these receptors recognize is not known. Study results and limitations: Shorter TCRB CDR3s, moderately but significantly so, marked every one of the four CD4+ subsets in Type 1 diabetes patients.

The specimen was naive CD4+ T cells from blood. These receptors were taken from a man between 18 and 35 years old with type 1 diabetes.

In this sample, this clone turned up a few times. This chain connects TRBV30 to TRBJ2-1; possible D gene TRBD1, 5 bases. There are 17 residues in the CDR3. Germline assignment: CDR1 GTSNPN and CDR2 SVGIG (reference sequence). The V and J ends lost 0 bases and 2 bases respectively, with 17 bases between them. CDR3 DNA: TGTGCCTGGAGTGTACAGGCGACAGCCGTCCCCTACAATGAGCAGTTCTTC. It codes for CAWSVQATAVPYNEQFF.

The CDR3 sequence: CASSLITDGPYEQYF. DNA for the CDR3: TGCGCCAGCAGCTTGATTACGGACGGTCCCTACGAGCAGTACTTC. The gene calls are TRBV5-1 and TRBJ2-7; no clear D gene. In germline, CDR1 is SGHRS, CDR2 YFSETQ. V lost 1 base, J lost 2 bases, and 13 bases lay in between. The CDR3 consists of 15 residues.

This clone has a handful of counts. The gene calls are TRBV10-3 and TRBJ1-1; D gene ambiguous. The germline V gene encodes CDR1 ENHRY and CDR2 SYGVKD. V shed 3 bases and J shed 4 bases, with 15 bases lying between them. The CDR3 spans 15 residues. The CDR3: CAISDQEPSGTEAFF. The CDR3 DNA follows: TGTGCCATCAGTGATCAGGAACCAAGTGGCACTGAAGCTTTCTTT.

The rearrangement links TRBV30 to TRBJ1-6, with 9 positions matching TRBD1. Germline CDR1 and CDR2: GTSNPN and SVGIG (reference sequence). The junction had 5 bases not matched to a gene; V was cut back by 0 bases and J by 11 bases. There are 14 residues in the CDR3. CDR3: CAWSVGTGLTPLHF. DNA for the CDR3: TGTGCCTGGAGTGTTGGGACAGGGCTTACACCCCTCCACTTT.

In this sample, this clone turned up once. The chain links TRBV30 to TRBJ1-3; D is perhaps TRBD1 (5 bases). The germline V gene has CDR1 GTSNPN and CDR2 SVGIG (reference sequence). CDR3 length equals 14 residues. The ends were cut back, 3 bases at V and 8 bases at J, with 17 bases in the middle. This CDR3 reads CAWRDLGRTDTIYF. For the CDR3, the DNA is TGTGCCTGGAGGGATCTGGGGCGGACGGACACCATATATTTT.

This clone has a handful of counts. This rearrangement joins TRBV7-9 to TRBJ2-7; D perhaps matches TRBD1 (6 bases). The germline gives CDR1 SEHNR, CDR2 FQNEAQ (reference sequence). V lost 6 bases to trimming and J lost 2 bases, with 17 bases between them. The CDR3 is 15 amino acids. The CDR3 protein is CASSPKGGEAYEQYF. CDR3 DNA: TGTGCCAGCAGTCCTAAAGGGGGAGAGGCCTACGAGCAGTACTTC.

This clone was counted between two and nine times. Other DNA sequences in this sample translate to the same CDR3. The rearrangement uses TRBV5-1 and TRBJ2-2, with D unresolved. V lost 0 bases, J lost 2 bases, and 5 bases lay in between. This CDR3 is 14 amino acids long. Looked up from germline, CDR1 is SGHRS and CDR2 is YFSETQ. CDR3 in amino acids: CASSLDLNTGELFF. The CDR3 DNA sequence: TGCGCCAGCAGCTTGGACCTTAACACCGGGGAGCTGTTTTTT.

This clone was picked up a small number of times. Germline is not matched at one junction end, which may reflect a read error. The V gene is TRBV10-3, the J gene TRBJ2-2; D unresolved. This CDR3 region has 13 residues. CDR1 ENHRY and CDR2 SYGVKD come from the germline V gene. DNA of the CDR3: TGTGCCATCAGTCAGTCCCCGTCCGGGGAGCTGTTTTTT. Encoded protein: CAISQSPSGELFF.

This clone was seen a handful of times. The genes are TRBV5-1 and TRBJ1-4; no reliable D call. Trimming cost V 4 bases and J 0 bases, with 7 bases left between them. Germline values: CDR1 SGHRS, CDR2 YFSETQ. The CDR3 runs to 14 residues. The CDR3 sequence is CASSQDSTNEKLFF. The CDR3 nucleotides read TGCGCCAGCAGCCAGGACTCAACTAATGAAAAACTGTTTTTT.

This clone has more than one count but fewer than ten. The V call is TRBV4-1, the J call TRBJ2-7; TRBD1 might be the D (5 bases). Germline CDR1 and CDR2: MGHRA and YSYEKL. V lost 1 base and J 4 bases, leaving 8 bases between the germline ends. The CDR3 runs 13 residues. CDR3 in DNA: TGCGCCAGCAGCCAAGCAGGGTATTACGAGCAGTACTTC. It is translated as CASSQAGYYEQYF.

V is TRBV2 and J is TRBJ1-2; 7 bases are shared with TRBD1. Germline V CDR1 and CDR2: SNHLY, FYNNEI. The V gene end was trimmed by 7 bases and the J gene end by 7 bases; junction bases not matched to a gene: 9. The CDR3 sequence is 13 residues long. The CDR3 coding sequence is TGTGCCAGCAACCGACAGGGAGACAGTGGCTACACCTTC. Encoded protein: CASNRQGDSGYTF.

This chain connects TRBV7-9 to TRBJ1-4, with TRBD1 matching 7 bases. CDR1 SEHNR and CDR2 FQNEAQ come from the germline V gene (reference sequence). Germline trimming cut 3 bases from V and 7 bases from J; bases unmatched to any gene: 11. The CDR3 sequence is 16 residues long. The CDR3 DNA follows: TGTGCCAGCAGCTTGCGAGGGACAGTAACAGCTGAAAAACTGTTTTTT. The encoded protein is CASSLRGTVTAEKLFF.

V usage is TRBV13 and J usage is TRBJ1-2; TRBD1 matches at 7 bases. Trimming cost V 6 bases and J 6 bases; bases outside gene matches: 7. The CDR3 spans 13 residues. CDR1 is PRHDT and CDR2 is FYEKMQ in the germline V gene (reference sequence). The CDR3 reads CASRPTGVHGYTF. For the CDR3, the DNA is TGTGCCAGCAGACCTACAGGGGTCCATGGCTACACCTTC.

This clone has more than one count but fewer than ten. The J gene is TRBJ2-4, the V gene TRBV19; TRBD2 matches at 10 bases. The CDR3 runs 16 residues. The junction had 5 bases not matched to a gene; V was cut back by 2 bases and J by 4 bases. Per germline, CDR1 LNHDA and CDR2 SQIVND (reference sequence). Here the CDR3 DNA reads TGTGCCAGTAGTATACAGACTAGCGGGTTGAAAAACATTCAGTACTTC. Its translation: CASSIQTSGLKNIQYF. The full variable domain, completed using reference TRBV19 and TRBJ2-4, is DGGITQSPKYLFRKEGQNVTLSCEQNLNHDAMYWYRQDPGQGLRLIYYSQIVNDFQKGDIAEGYSVSREKKESFPLTVTSAQKNPTAFYLCASSIQTSGLKNIQYFGAGTRLSVL.

This clone was detected only a few times. The chain has TRBV7-9 and TRBJ2-1; possible D gene TRBD2, 5 bases. Trimming pared 6 bases from V and 10 bases from J, leaving 25 bases between. The germline gives CDR1 SEHNR, CDR2 FQNEAQ (reference sequence). The CDR3 totals 16 residues. The DNA for the CDR3 is TGTGCCAGCAGTTTGCACGGGCCCCTTGGAGGTGTAGAGCAGTTCTTC. As protein: CASSLHGPLGGVEQFF.

CDR3 in DNA: TGTGCCAGCAGCATTTCCGGACAGACCTACGAGCAGTACTTC. Translation gives CASSISGQTYEQYF. The chain has TRBV9 and TRBJ2-7; TRBD1 might be the D (6 bases). This CDR3 region has 14 residues. The V end lost 4 bases, the J end lost 2 bases, and 13 bases lay between the germline ends. Germline V gene lookup returns CDR1 SGDLS and CDR2 YYNGEE.

A few counts support this clone. The rearrangement links TRBV1 to TRBJ1-2. TRBV1 has pseudogene status. The CDR3 is 15 amino acids. CDR3 sequence (DNA): TGCACCAGCAGCCAAGATTCGGGAACCAGACAGGGCTACACCTTC. Translation: CTSSQDSGTRQGYTF.

The chain recombines TRBV5-6 with TRBJ2-2, with D possibly matching TRBD2 (5 bases). CDR3 length: 13 amino acids. Germline lookup yields CDR1 SGHDT and CDR2 YYEEEE. Trimming removed 5 bases from V and 7 bases from J, with 12 bases in between. This CDR3 is CASSPLAVGELFF. The CDR3 DNA follows: TGTGCCAGCAGTCCCCTAGCTGTCGGGGAGCTGTTTTTT.

V usage is TRBV9 and J usage is TRBJ2-1, with TRBD1 matching 9 bases. The CDR3 has 15 amino acids. Germline V gives CDR1 SGDLS, CDR2 YYNGEE. Trimming cost V 0 bases and J 6 bases; bases outside gene matches: 4. The CDR3 sequence is CASSVAGTGSNEQFF. CDR3 DNA sequence: TGTGCCAGCAGCGTAGCAGGGACAGGGTCCAATGAGCAGTTCTTC.

The V and J genes are TRBV6-6 and TRBJ2-7, with TRBD1 as a possible D gene (5 bases). This CDR3 has 14 amino acids. V was shortened by 7 bases and J by 6 bases, with 19 bases between the two germline ends. The germline CDR1 and CDR2 sequences are MNHNY and SVGAGI (reference sequence). CDR3 amino acids: CASMQGSRNGEQYF. The CDR3 coding sequence is TGTGCCAGCATGCAGGGATCACGCAATGGCGAGCAGTACTTC.

J is TRBJ1-2 and V is TRBV6-5, with TRBD1 as a possible D gene (5 bases). This CDR3 has 14 residues. The V gene lost 3 bases and the J gene lost 3 bases, with 11 bases spanning the gap. In germline, CDR1 is MNHEY, CDR2 SVGAGI. Written as DNA, the CDR3 is TGTGCCAGCAGTTATAGCAGGGCGGACTATGGCTACACCTTC. Translated, it gives CASSYSRADYGYTF.

This clone was observed a handful of times. The chain uses TRBV5-1 and TRBJ1-1; 7 bases fit TRBD1. With 2 bases clipped from V and 4 bases from J, the junction kept 8 bases outside the gene matches. The germline gives CDR1 SGHRS, CDR2 YFSETQ. The CDR3 spans 15 residues. CDR3 nucleotide sequence: TGCGCCAGCAGCTTTGACAGGGAAGGCGGCACTGAAGCTTTCTTT. It is translated as CASSFDREGGTEAFF.

CDR3 in DNA: TGTGCCAGCAGCCAAGGGATAACAGTGGCTGAAGCTTTCTTT. Its protein is CASSQGITVAEAFF. The chain joins TRBV14 to TRBJ1-1; D is ambiguous. Germline V CDR1 and CDR2: SGHDN, FVKESK. The CDR3 has 14 amino acids. V lost 1 base, J lost 6 bases, and 12 bases lay in between.

This clone appeared a few times. The gene calls are TRBV4-1 and TRBJ1-5; TRBD1 matches at 7 bases. Germline loops: CDR1 MGHRA, CDR2 YSYEKL. The junction had 3 bases not matched to a gene; V was cut back by 2 bases and J by 2 bases. The CDR3 loop spans 15 amino acids. The CDR3 is CASSQQGVGNQPQHF. The CDR3 coding sequence is TGCGCCAGCAGCCAACAGGGGGTCGGCAATCAGCCCCAGCATTTT.

The J gene is TRBJ2-2, the V gene TRBV4-1; 8 bases are a match to TRBD1. This CDR3 contains 16 residues. With V trimmed by 4 bases and J by 5 bases, 9 bases remained unmatched. The germline V gene encodes CDR1 MGHRA and CDR2 YSYEKL. The CDR3 bases are TGCGCCAGCAGCCCCAGGACAGGGCGATGGACCGGGGAGCTGTTTTTT. It translates to CASSPRTGRWTGELFF.

The V call is TRBV7-8, the J call TRBJ2-7; D uncertain. V gave up 3 bases and J gave up 3 bases, with 6 bases separating them. CDR3 length: 12 residues. The germline CDR1 and CDR2 sequences are SGHVS and FQNEAQ. CDR3 residues: CASSFLGYEQYF. DNA for the CDR3: TGTGCCAGCAGCTTTCTGGGCTACGAGCAGTACTTC. Full variable domain (rest looked up from reference TRBV7-8 and TRBJ2-7): GAGVSQSPRYKVAKRGQDVALRCDPISGHVSLFWYQQALGQGPEFLTYFQNEAQLDKSGLPSDRFFAERPEGSVSTLKIQRTQQEDSAVYLCASSFLGYEQYFGPGTRLTVT.

V is TRBV11-2 and J is TRBJ2-7, with no clear D. Germline CDR1 is SGHAT and CDR2 is FQNNGV. Deletions cut 1 base from V and 2 bases from J, with 18 bases between. The CDR3 runs to 17 residues. CDR3 coding DNA: TGTGCCAGCAGCTTAGTTGGATCGCGGTTCACCACCTACGAGCAGTACTTC. It is translated as CASSLVGSRFTTYEQYF.

The V call is TRBV2, the J call TRBJ1-1; D is possibly TRBD1 (6 bases). Trimming shortened V by 1 base and J by 5 bases, and 14 bases separated the two germline ends. The CDR3 runs to 15 residues. Germline CDR1 SNHLY, CDR2 FYNNEI. CDR3 sequence reads: CASSEDAGVRTEAFF. The CDR3 DNA reads as TGTGCCAGCAGTGAAGACGCAGGGGTACGTACTGAAGCTTTCTTT.

The rearrangement links TRBV7-9 to TRBJ1-1; no reliable D call. CDR3 size: 11 residues. CDR1 is SEHNR, CDR2 FQNEAQ, per germline (reference sequence). V was cut by 5 bases and J by 3 bases, with 4 bases left in between. The CDR3 protein is CASSQHTEAFF. CDR3 DNA sequence: TGTGCCAGCAGCCAACACACTGAAGCTTTCTTT.

J is TRBJ2-1 and V is TRBV4-1, with 13 bases that match TRBD2. V lost 1 base, J lost 3 bases, and 12 bases stayed unmatched. Germline CDR1 and CDR2: MGHRA and YSYEKL. The CDR3 totals 20 residues. CDR3 protein: CASSQAAPSGLAGNYNEQFF. CDR3 in DNA: TGCGCCAGCAGCCAAGCTGCGCCCTCGGGACTAGCGGGGAACTACAATGAGCAGTTCTTC.